There are many counts of the clone carrying this T cell receptor (beta chain). What it binds is unknown. The data are from a study of T cell repertoires in cytomegalovirus infection. Whole-study context: HLA-B-restricted CMV epitopes that are well studied were used alongside recently identified HLA-C-restricted ones. CMV infection plus the matching HLA type was flagged by public TCR beta signatures. Points from the study as a whole: Public TCR beta family frequency separated CMV-and-HLA carriers, including in an independent cohort. The response measured ex vivo was dominated by TCR beta clonotypes (HLA-C-restricted and CMV-specific).

TCRdb processed the reads anew with MiXCR; each CDR3 protein has one entry. The repertoire holds about 830,000 distinct CDR3 sequences, with about 33% as singletons. This CDR3 is 16 amino acids long. The germline gives CDR1 SGHTA, CDR2 FQGNSA. Trimming pared 5 bases from V and 4 bases from J, leaving 18 bases between. V gene TRBV7-2 combines with J gene TRBJ1-5, with D possibly TRBD1 on 6 matching bases. The sequence was collected from a human donor in good health (CMV status not recorded). Some clones in this sample may be carry-over from other donors' samples. The sample was cultured CD8+ T cells from PBMCs, taken from culture after CMV antigen stimulation. In nucleotides, the CDR3 is TGTGCCAGCAGCCGGCACGGTCAGGGGCCTAATCAGCCCCAGCATTTT. This translates into CASSRHGQGPNQPQHF.